This paragraph covers one T cell receptor (beta chain) sequence. Authors' methods: Amplification with reference gene primers provided the estimates of nucleated cell counts. Generated by immunoSEQ multiplex PCR, the TCRdb table keeps only in-frame clones and is missing some. That table furnishes V, J and clone size, whereas the DNA furnished D and trimming. The table records around 250,000 clones, more than 80% of them present only once. The data derive from a study of blood T cell repertoires in COVID-19. The length of the CDR3 is 14 residues. Deletions cut 3 bases from V and 5 bases from J, with 13 bases between. Germline V gene sequence: CDR1 MDHEN, CDR2 SYDVKM. The study drew participants aged about 18 to 95 years from roughly 25 US areas. Cohort assignment relied on participant-reported clinical history.

The chain employs TRBV28 and TRBJ1-1; weak D call: TRBD1 (5 bases). Sequenced material: PBMCs or T cells enriched from blood (not recorded which). The clonotype comes from a man aged 45 to 65 who had been exposed to COVID-19. CDR3 protein: CASSFPGRGTEAFF. The CDR3 DNA is TGTGCCAGCAGTTTCCCGGGCCGGGGGACTGAAGCTTTCTTT.